One sample yielded the 15 T cell receptor beta chains listed below, sequenced in a study of T-cell memory formation after mild COVID-19. TCRdb analysed the 5' RACE reads with MiXCR anew, one entry per CDR3 protein. Seen here are roughly 370,000 distinct CDR3 sequences, 15% to 20% observed once, and the top ten hold about 22%. The sequencing input was PBMCs or a T cell subset sorted from them (not recorded which). The receptor set was obtained from a man in his late teens or twenties who had mild COVID-19 (a few samples of this study predate the infection). Cell type and time point are not known.

The chain recombines TRBV10-3 with TRBJ1-4; 9 nucleotides match TRBD1. Per germline, CDR1 ENHRY and CDR2 SYGVKD. V trimming: 6 bases; J trimming: 8 bases; junction bases outside the gene matches: 7. The CDR3 has 14 amino acids. DNA of the CDR3: TGTGCCATCAGGCCGGGACAGGGTACCGAAAAACTGTTTTTT. It encodes CAIRPGQGTEKLFF.

The chain links TRBV24-1 to TRBJ2-7; unclear D gene. The CDR3 covers 11 residues. Germline V CDR1 and CDR2: KGHDR, SFDVKD. V lost 3 bases to trimming and J lost 6 bases, with 5 bases between them. The CDR3 loop reads CATSDPVEQYV. CDR3 DNA: TGTGCCACCAGTGATCCAGTCGAGCAGTACGTC.

The rearrangement links TRBV5-1 to TRBJ2-2; possibly TRBD2 for D (5 bases). The germline CDR1 and CDR2 sequences are SGHRS and YFSETQ. The CDR3 contains 12 residues. The V end was cut by 4 bases, the J end by 7 bases, with 8 bases between. The CDR3 nucleotides read TGCGCCAGCAGCGGCGAGGGCGGGGAGCTGTTTTTT. Translated: CASSGEGGELFF.

This clonotype occurred many times. The chain links TRBV4-1 to TRBJ2-7; 10 bases match TRBD1. This CDR3 contains 16 residues. V lost 0 bases and J lost 8; bases outside the gene matches: 10. Germline V gene sequence: CDR1 MGHRA, CDR2 YSYEKL. CDR3 loop: CASSQDPGTGAAKQYF. The CDR3, as DNA: TGCGCCAGCAGCCAAGATCCCGGGACAGGGGCGGCGAAGCAGTACTTC.

This clonotype showed up just once. The genes are TRBV5-1 and TRBJ2-1; 10 bases are a match to TRBD2. Germline V lookup: CDR1 SGHRS, CDR2 YFSETQ. CDR3 length: 15 residues. V lost 1 base and J lost 9; bases outside the gene matches: 7. CDR3 sequence (DNA): TGCGCCAGCAGCTTGTGGCTAGCGGGGGTGGTTGAGCAGTTCTTC. Encoded protein: CASSLWLAGVVEQFF. Complete variable domain (other parts from reference TRBV5-1 and TRBJ2-1): KAGVTQTPRYLIKTRGQQVTLSCSPISGHRSVSWYQQTPGQGLQFLFEYFSETQRNKGNFPGRFSGRQFSNSRSEMNVSTLELGDSALYLCASSLWLAGVVEQFFGPGTRLTVL.

This clonotype was seen more than once but under ten times. This chain connects TRBV12-5 to TRBJ2-7; TRBD1 aligns across 9 bases. The germline V gene encodes CDR1 LGHNT and CDR2 FRNRAP. J was trimmed by 4 bases and V by 9 bases; bases with no gene match: 10. CDR3 size: 14 residues. The CDR3 reads CARPPGQGSYEQYV. CDR3 sequence (DNA): TGTGCTAGGCCCCCGGGACAGGGATCATACGAGCAGTACGTC.

This clonotype has a handful of counts. The J gene is TRBJ2-3, the V gene TRBV28; 7 bases align to TRBD2. The germline V gene has CDR1 MDHEN and CDR2 SYDVKM. The CDR3 has 13 amino acids. V gave up 3 bases and J gave up 15 bases; unmatched junction bases: 12. CDR3 sequence: CASSFGGGLDPYF. CDR3 nucleotide sequence: TGTGCCAGCAGTTTTGGGGGTGGACTAGATCCCTATTTT.

The CDR3 reads CASSYPPASSYNEQFF. The CDR3 DNA follows: TGTGCCAGCAGTTACCCTCCAGCCAGCTCCTACAATGAGCAGTTCTTC. The V call is TRBV6-2 or TRBV6-3, the J call TRBJ2-1; D is undetermined. CDR1 is MNHEY and CDR2 is SVGEGT in the germline V gene. Trimming took off 2 bases at V and 0 bases at J, with 11 bases between the two ends. This CDR3 contains 16 residues.

The chain employs TRBV6-6 and TRBJ1-6; D may be TRBD1 (5 bases). The CDR3 extends over 15 amino acids. Germline V gives CDR1 MNHNY, CDR2 SVGAGI (reference sequence). V was shortened by 0 bases and J by 9 bases, with 12 bases between the two germline ends. The CDR3 DNA is TGTGCCAGCAGTTACTCGCGGGGGATCAGTTCACCCCTCCACTTT. This codes for CASSYSRGISSPLHF.

This rearrangement joins TRBV7-9 to TRBJ2-3; D may be TRBD1 (5 bases). From germline, CDR1 is SEHNR and CDR2 FQNEAQ (reference sequence). Trimming cost V 1 base and J 2 bases, with 19 bases left between them. The CDR3 is made up of 18 amino acids. The CDR3 bases are TGTGCCAGCAGCTTAGTGGGTTTTGCTGACAGAGCCACAGATACGCAGTATTTT. It codes for CASSLVGFADRATDTQYF.

The J gene is TRBJ1-2, the V gene TRBV4-1; weak D call: TRBD1 (6 bases). Germline loops: CDR1 MGHRA, CDR2 YSYEKL. The length of the CDR3 is 12 residues. V dropped 5 bases and J dropped 7 bases, with 11 bases sitting between them. The DNA of the CDR3 is TGCGCCAGCAGCGATAGACAGGCTGGCTACACCTTC. Its protein is CASSDRQAGYTF.

Ten or more counts support this clonotype. This chain joins TRBV20-1 and TRBJ1-6; no firm D call. CDR1 is DFQATT, CDR2 SNEGSKA, per germline (reference sequence). The germline V and J ends were trimmed by 1 base and 6 bases, with 7 bases remaining between them. This CDR3 is built from 13 residues. The CDR3 loop reads CSARAEFNSPLHF. The CDR3 nucleotides are TGCAGTGCTAGAGCCGAATTTAATTCACCCCTCCACTTT.

A few counts support this clonotype. The chain is built from TRBV10-3 and TRBJ2-7, with 9 bases identical to TRBD1. CDR3 length: 13 amino acids. CDR1 and CDR2 (germline): ENHRY, SYGVKD. The junction had 1 base not matched to a gene; V was cut back by 5 bases and J by 2 bases. CDR3 sequence reads: CAISRQGAYEQYV. The DNA of the CDR3 is TGTGCCATCAGTAGACAGGGGGCCTACGAGCAGTACGTC.

This clonotype was detected only a few times. CDR3 sequence reads: CASRSQRWEETQYF. The CDR3 DNA reads TGCGCCAGCAGGTCACAAAGGTGGGAAGAGACCCAGTACTTC. This chain connects TRBV5-1 to TRBJ2-5; unclear D gene. Deletions cut 5 bases from V and 3 bases from J, with 14 bases between. Germline V gene sequence: CDR1 SGHRS, CDR2 YFSETQ. The CDR3 runs to 14 residues.

This clonotype was observed a few times. The rearrangement joins TRBV7-2 to TRBJ2-3; 10 nucleotides match TRBD2. The CDR3 is 15 residues long. Trimming removed 3 bases from V and 2 bases from J; junction bases left unmatched: 2. The germline V gene encodes CDR1 SGHTA and CDR2 FQGNSA. CDR3 amino acids: CASSFGLAATDTQYF. The CDR3, as DNA: TGTGCCAGCAGCTTCGGACTAGCGGCCACAGATACGCAGTATTTT. The full variable domain, with the rest looked up from reference TRBV7-2 and TRBJ2-3, is GAGVSQSPSNKVTEKGKDVELRCDPISGHTALYWYRQSLGQGLEFLIYFQGNSAPDKSGLPSDRFSAERTGGSVSTLTIQRTQQEDSAVYLCASSFGLAATDTQYFGPGTRLTVL.